Listed below are T cell receptor beta chains from one sample, sequenced in a study of control samples from healthy donors and cancer patients. The protocol was immunoSEQ multiplex PCR, while the TCRdb copy is restricted to in-frame clones and leaves out a portion. The table lists about 250,000 clones, over 75% of them singletons. Specimen: PBMCs. The receptors were gathered from a woman aged 55-75 years with lung cancer. Each CDR3 is given with its conserved first and last residue. The order of the fields is V gene, D gene, J gene, clone size, CDR3 DNA, CDR3 protein. D genes are given only for firm matches. Part of the rows lack a size; the others show once, few, many or a class for expanded clones.

V: TRBV2
D: TRBD2
J: TRBJ2-5
size: .
DNA: TGTGCCAGCATGACTAGCGGGCCACGGGGGACCCAGTACTTC
CDR3: CASMTSGPRGTQYF

V: TRBV3-1/TRBV3-2
D: .
J: TRBJ1-1
size: .
DNA: TGTGCCAGCAGCCTGCAAGGACACCGCACTGAAGCTTTCTTT
CDR3: CASSLQGHRTEAFF

V: TRBV5-1
D: TRBD1
J: TRBJ1-2
size: .
DNA: TGCGCCAGCAGCTGGGACAGGGGTGATGGCTACACCTTC
CDR3: CASSWDRGDGYTF

V: TRBV6-5
D: TRBD2
J: TRBJ2-7
size: .
DNA: TGTGCCAGCCAGTCTAGCGGTTCCTACGAGCAGTACTTC
CDR3: CASQSSGSYEQYF

V: TRBV5-1
D: .
J: TRBJ2-3
size: .
DNA: TGCGCCAGCAGTCCGGATCCTGGTGCAGATACGCAGTATTTT
CDR3: CASSPDPGADTQYF

V: TRBV7-9
D: .
J: TRBJ2-1
size: .
DNA: TGTGCCAGCAGGTTTAGCCACTTCTACAATGAGCAGTTCTTC
CDR3: CASRFSHFYNEQFF

V: TRBV7-2
D: .
J: TRBJ1-5
size: .
DNA: TGTGCCAGCAGCTTAGATGGGGGTGGAAATCAGCCCCAGCATTTT
CDR3: CASSLDGGGNQPQHF

V: TRBV2
D: .
J: TRBJ1-2
size: .
DNA: TGTGCCAGCAGGGACCGTGGGGGTGATAACTATGGCTACACCTTC
CDR3: CASRDRGGDNYGYTF

V: TRBV16
D: .
J: TRBJ1-1
size: .
DNA: TGTGCCAGCGGCCAAGGGGACGGCTGGGACACTGAAGCTTTCTTT
CDR3: CASGQGDGWDTEAFF

V: TRBV9
D: .
J: TRBJ1-1
size: .
DNA: TGTGCCAGCAGCGTCCCTCCGAACACTGAAGCTTTCTTT
CDR3: CASSVPPNTEAFF

V: TRBV5-1
D: TRBD2
J: TRBJ2-7
size: .
DNA: TGCGCCAGCAGCTATACTAGCGGGAGCCAATACGAGCAGTACTTC
CDR3: CASSYTSGSQYEQYF

V: TRBV5-1
D: .
J: TRBJ1-4
size: .
DNA: TGCGCCAGCAGCGCGGGATTTGCAACTAATGAAAAACTGTTTTTT
CDR3: CASSAGFATNEKLFF

V: TRBV18
D: .
J: TRBJ2-4
size: .
DNA: TGTGCCAGCTCCCAGAGGCAGGACCAGAACATTCAGTACTTC
CDR3: CASSQRQDQNIQYF

V: TRBV11-1
D: .
J: TRBJ2-5
size: .
DNA: TGTGCCAGCAGCTCGACAGAATTTCAAGAGACCCAGTACTTC
CDR3: CASSSTEFQETQYF

V: TRBV29-1
D: TRBD1
J: TRBJ2-3
size: .
DNA: TGCAGCGTGAGGACAGGTAGCACAGATACGCAGTATTTT
CDR3: CSVRTGSTDTQYF

V: TRBV11-2
D: .
J: TRBJ2-5
size: .
DNA: TGTGCCAGCAGCTTGGGGGGGCCGAGGGAGACCCAGTACTTC
CDR3: CASSLGGPRETQYF

V: TRBV5-1
D: TRBD1
J: TRBJ1-2
size: .
DNA: TGCGCCAGCAGCTTGACAGGGGGAACGGTCTATGGCTACACCTTC
CDR3: CASSLTGGTVYGYTF

V: TRBV18
D: .
J: TRBJ1-1
size: .
DNA: TGTGCCAGCTCAGGTACTGAGCTTGTAACTAGGAGCGAAGCTTTCTTT
CDR3: CASSGTELVTRSEAFF

V: TRBV6-4
D: .
J: TRBJ1-1
size: .
DNA: TGTGCCAGCAGTGACTCGGACAAGGGCACTGAAGCTTTCTTT
CDR3: CASSDSDKGTEAFF

V: TRBV4-2
D: .
J: TRBJ2-7
size: once
DNA: TGTGCCAGCAGCCAAGGGGGGACGGCCGAGCAGTACTTC
CDR3: CASSQGGTAEQYF

V: TRBV24-1
D: .
J: TRBJ2-3
size: .
DNA: TGTGCCACCAGTGATTTGAAGCCGGGACATCAGGCCGGGGCTACGCAGTATTTT
CDR3: CATSDLKPGHQAGATQYF